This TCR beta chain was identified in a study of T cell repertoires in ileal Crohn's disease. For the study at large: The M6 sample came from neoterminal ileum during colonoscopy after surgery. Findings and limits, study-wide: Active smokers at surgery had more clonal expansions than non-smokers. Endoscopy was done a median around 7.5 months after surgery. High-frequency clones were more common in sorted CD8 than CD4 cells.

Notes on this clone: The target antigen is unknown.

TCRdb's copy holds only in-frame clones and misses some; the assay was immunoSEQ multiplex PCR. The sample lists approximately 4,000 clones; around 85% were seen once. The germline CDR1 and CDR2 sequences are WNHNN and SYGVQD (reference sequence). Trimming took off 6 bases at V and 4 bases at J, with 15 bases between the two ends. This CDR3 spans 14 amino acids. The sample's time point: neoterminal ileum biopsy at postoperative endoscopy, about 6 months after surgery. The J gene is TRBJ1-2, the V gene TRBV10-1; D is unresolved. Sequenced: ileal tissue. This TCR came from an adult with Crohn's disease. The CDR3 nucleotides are TGCGCCAGCAGCAGGCGGGAGAATATCTATGGCTACACCTTC. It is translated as CASSRRENIYGYTF.